This is a list of T cell receptor beta chains from one sample in a study of blood T cell repertoires in COVID-19. The protocol was immunoSEQ multiplex PCR, while the TCRdb copy is restricted to in-frame clones and leaves out a portion. The table includes tens of thousands of clones, over 80% detected once. Sequencing used peripheral blood. The receptors derive from a woman aged 50 to 65 in a cohort sampled during active COVID-19. Each CDR3 is given with its conserved first and last residue. A D gene is named only where the DNA matches it firmly. Only some rows state a clone size, as once, few, many or a class for expanded clones.

j_call: TRBJ2-2; v_call: TRBV5-1; clone_size: -; d_call: -; cdr3_nt: TGCGCCAGCAGCTTGGCGCTACTTCAGAACACCGGGGAGCTGTTTTTT; cdr3_aa: CASSLALLQNTGELFF
j_call: TRBJ2-1; v_call: TRBV11-3; clone_size: -; d_call: TRBD2; cdr3_nt: TGTGCCAGCAGCTTCGGGGGGTGGGGACTAGCGGAGTACAATGAGCAGTTCTTC; cdr3_aa: CASSFGGWGLAEYNEQFF
j_call: TRBJ2-7; v_call: TRBV3-1/TRBV3-2; clone_size: -; d_call: -; cdr3_nt: TGTGCCAGCAGCCAAGGCGTGTACGAGCAGTACTTC; cdr3_aa: CASSQGVYEQYF
j_call: TRBJ1-2; v_call: TRBV15; clone_size: -; d_call: TRBD1; cdr3_nt: TGTGCCACCAGCAGAGAGAGGGGGCGCGGCTATGGCTACACCTTC; cdr3_aa: CATSRERGRGYGYTF
j_call: TRBJ1-2; v_call: TRBV6-6; clone_size: -; d_call: TRBD1; cdr3_nt: TGTGCCAGCAGCCAACCAGGGGGAAGTTATGGCTACACCTTC; cdr3_aa: CASSQPGGSYGYTF
j_call: TRBJ2-1; v_call: TRBV5-4; clone_size: -; d_call: -; cdr3_nt: TGTGCCAGCAGCTCTCTACTTAGTGAGCAGTTCTTC; cdr3_aa: CASSSLLSEQFF
j_call: TRBJ2-7; v_call: TRBV11-2; clone_size: -; d_call: -; cdr3_nt: TGTGCCAGCAGCCCTGGACAGCGCCACTCCTACGAGCAGTACTTC; cdr3_aa: CASSPGQRHSYEQYF
j_call: TRBJ2-2; v_call: TRBV29-1; clone_size: once; d_call: TRBD2; cdr3_nt: TGCAGCGCCACACCCCTAGCGGGAGGGCCCGGGGAGCTGTTTTTT; cdr3_aa: CSATPLAGGPGELFF
j_call: TRBJ2-1; v_call: TRBV19; clone_size: -; d_call: -; cdr3_nt: TGTGCCAGTAGTACCCCGCCCGGCCAGGCGGCGGGTGAGCAGTTCTTC; cdr3_aa: CASSTPPGQAAGEQFF
j_call: TRBJ2-1; v_call: TRBV27; clone_size: -; d_call: TRBD1; cdr3_nt: TGTGCCAGCAACCCATCGGGACAGCTCAATGAGCAGTTCTTC; cdr3_aa: CASNPSGQLNEQFF
j_call: TRBJ2-1; v_call: TRBV12-5; clone_size: -; d_call: TRBD2; cdr3_nt: TGTGCTAGTGGTTTGTCCACGGGGGGGCAAAATTTCTTC; cdr3_aa: CASGLSTGGQNFF
j_call: TRBJ1-4; v_call: TRBV4-1; clone_size: -; d_call: -; cdr3_nt: TGCGCCAGCAGCCAAGTCTCCCAGGGAACAGCCGGAAAACTGTTTTTT; cdr3_aa: CASSQVSQGTAGKLFF
j_call: TRBJ1-2; v_call: TRBV19; clone_size: -; d_call: -; cdr3_nt: TGTGCCAGTAGTAGGAGGAGGACCACTAACTATGGCTACACCTTC; cdr3_aa: CASSRRRTTNYGYTF
j_call: TRBJ2-7; v_call: TRBV6-2/TRBV6-3; clone_size: -; d_call: -; cdr3_nt: TGTGCCAGCAGCTTCCCCCGACTCGGCCCTCAGTACGAGCAGTACTTC; cdr3_aa: CASSFPRLGPQYEQYF
j_call: TRBJ2-7; v_call: TRBV5-5; clone_size: -; d_call: -; cdr3_nt: TGTGCCAGCAGCTACGGGCGGACTGGGTACGAGCAGTACTTC; cdr3_aa: CASSYGRTGYEQYF
j_call: TRBJ1-1; v_call: TRBV10-3; clone_size: -; d_call: TRBD1; cdr3_nt: TGTGCCATCAAGGACAGGGTCCTGAACACTGAAGCTTTCTTT; cdr3_aa: CAIKDRVLNTEAFF
j_call: TRBJ1-1; v_call: TRBV24-1; clone_size: -; d_call: -; cdr3_nt: TGTGCCACCAGTGATTGGTCCGGGACTGAAGCTTTCTTT; cdr3_aa: CATSDWSGTEAFF
j_call: TRBJ1-4; v_call: TRBV10-2; clone_size: -; d_call: -; cdr3_nt: TGCGCCAGCAGTGAGCGGGGAACGAGCCTGGAAAAACTGTTTTTT; cdr3_aa: CASSERGTSLEKLFF
j_call: TRBJ2-3; v_call: TRBV6-5; clone_size: -; d_call: -; cdr3_nt: TGTGCCAGCAGGGCTAGCGGCACAGATACGCAGTATTTT; cdr3_aa: CASRASGTDTQYF
j_call: TRBJ1-1; v_call: TRBV13; clone_size: -; d_call: -; cdr3_nt: TGTGCCAGCAGCCTCAGGACAGAAAACACTGAAGCTTTCTTT; cdr3_aa: CASSLRTENTEAFF